This TCR beta chain appears in the sequencing data of a study of T-cell reconstitution after alpha-beta-depleted transplantation in children. Worth noting for this clonotype: Its cognate antigen is unknown.

Germline lookup yields CDR1 MNHNS and CDR2 SASEGT. The CDR3 has 17 amino acids. J lost 0 bases, V lost 5 bases, and 11 bases had no gene match. Study conclusions and caveats: After transplant, at about two months, alpha-beta T cells were reportedly derived from several hundred expanded graft clones.

TCRbeta library preparation incorporated unique molecular identifiers. TCRdb reanalysed the PCR reads using MiXCR and keeps one entry per CDR3 protein. The repertoire has 450,000 to 550,000 distinct CDR3 sequences, 9.5% to 12% of them found once; the top ten carry around 15%. The V call is TRBV6-1, the J call TRBJ1-2; 8 nucleotides line up with TRBD1. The material sequenced was PBMCs, mostly from graft donor cells, taken 180 days after TCRalphabeta/CD19-depleted stem cell transplant. The TCR comes from a female patient aged 2-9 years who had a stem cell transplant for aplastic anemia, so the T cells may come from the graft donor. The CDR3 DNA follows: TGTGCCAGCAGTCTAAATGGACAGGGATGGCCTAACTATGGCTACACCTTC. Protein sequence: CASSLNGQGWPNYGYTF.